The entry below gives a single TCR beta chain sequence along with its context. Donors had localized lung adenocarcinoma, a non-small cell lung cancer. These data originate in a study of CD4 and CD8 cells across lung adenocarcinoma regions. TCRdb called the PCR reads again in MiXCR, with one record for every CDR3 protein. The sample holds approximately 25,000 distinct CDR3 sequences, about 50% seen once. Per germline, CDR1 WNHNN and CDR2 SYGVQD (reference sequence). CDR3 length: 18 amino acids. The J gene is TRBJ2-5, the V gene TRBV10-1; a possible D gene is TRBD2 (7 bases). The end of the DNA is better explained by TRBJ2-4, so the J call may be wrong. The TCR was taken from a male donor with lung adenocarcinoma. The CD4 and CD8 labels of this study may be unreliable. The sequenced sample consisted of CD8+ T cells from the center of a lung tumor. The CDR3, as DNA: TGCGCCAGCAGTGAGTCGGGGGTCGGGGGGCGTGCCCAAGACATTCAGTACTTC. Translated, it gives CASSESGVGGRAQDIQYF.